This T cell receptor (beta chain) emerged from a study of blood T cell repertoires in COVID-19. Original methodology: Cell counts per sample came from amplifying reference gene primers. The repertoire was sequenced with immunoSEQ multiplex PCR; TCRdb's copy has only in-frame clones and lacks some. The V and J calls and clone size were taken over from that table, and D and trimming were inferred from the DNA. Of 400,000 to 550,000 clones listed, about 89% are singletons. The clonotype comes from a woman in her thirties with acute or convalescent COVID-19. Sequencing input: peripheral blood.

CDR3 in DNA: TGCAGCGTTCTGCGGGACAGAGACACTGAAGCTTTCTTT. It specifies CSVLRDRDTEAFF. The chain recombines TRBV29-1 with TRBJ1-1, with 7 bases lining up with TRBD1. The ends lost 5 bases at V and 3 bases at J; junction bases unmatched: 6. This CDR3 region has 13 residues. In germline, CDR1 is SQVTM, CDR2 ANQGSEA.